This note documents a single TCR beta chain sequence. The antigen is unknown. This specimen comes from a study of Ad26.COV2.S vaccination and SARS-CoV-2 variants. Study-level background: Intramuscularly, Ad26.COV2.S was given either once or twice, 56 days apart. Regarding the study as a whole: Those who received the vaccine showed greater spike-specific TCR breadth than those given placebo.

Treatment of the sample: some 19 received Ad26.COV2.S at low or high dose, single or two shots; about 5 received placebo; per-sample allocation not given. Sampling took place 63 days after the first vaccine or placebo injection. Vaccine was an Ad26 vector expressing Wuhan-strain SARS-CoV-2 spike. The V gene end was trimmed by 5 bases and the J gene end by 13 bases; junction bases not matched to a gene: 10. The CDR3 length is 14 residues. CDR1 and CDR2 from the germline V gene are MRHNA and SNTAGT. The data were produced by immunoSEQ multiplex PCR, yet TCRdb's version contains in-frame clones alone and is incomplete. The profile shows hundreds of thousands of clones, around 90% of them singletons.

The chain uses TRBV6-4 and TRBJ1-6, with 8 bases aligning to TRBD1. Sequenced material: peripheral blood, taken in a trial of Ad26.COV2.S vaccine versus placebo. The clonotype was recovered from a person between 18 and 65 years old who received the Ad26.COV2.S COVID-19 vaccine or a placebo. The CDR3 coding sequence is TGTGCCAGCAGTCCTGACAGGGGAAGAGGGCCCCTCCACTTT. Translating gives CASSPDRGRGPLHF.